This entry is about one TCR beta chain. This sample was taken from a study of cytomegalovirus exposure and HLA in healthy donors. Germline V gene data show CDR1 as MNHEY and CDR2 as SVGAGI. This CDR3 region has 15 residues. Trimming cost V 3 bases and J 4 bases, with 15 bases left between them. The PCR used 60 Vbeta and 13 Jbeta primers. Repertoires were generated with immunoSEQ multiplex PCR, while TCRdb's copy carries only in-frame clones and drops some. The sample lists about 100,000 clones; around 74% were seen once. The chain joins TRBV6-5 to TRBJ2-5; D possibly corresponds to TRBD2 (6 bases). The sequence was collected from a man aged 40-49 years in good health and CMV-seropositive. Sequenced sample: PBMCs. The CDR3 here is CASSYGGGPGETQYF. The DNA of the CDR3 is TGTGCCAGCAGTTATGGAGGAGGGCCCGGAGAGACCCAGTACTTC.